This T cell receptor beta chain came from a study of T-cell reconstitution after alpha-beta-depleted transplantation in children. This clonotype appeared a few times. Germline loops: CDR1 GTSNPN, CDR2 SVGIG (reference sequence). J lost 1 base, V lost 4 bases, and 9 bases had no gene match. This CDR3 is 15 amino acids long. The TCRbeta library incorporated unique molecular identifiers. TCRdb reprocessed the PCR reads with MiXCR, giving one entry per CDR3 protein. Of 120,000 to 150,000 distinct CDR3 sequences listed, around 10% are singletons. The rearrangement joins TRBV30 to TRBJ1-1; the match to TRBD1 covers 7 bases. Specimen: PBMCs, mostly from graft donor cells, collected 180 days after TCRalphabeta/CD19-depleted stem cell transplant. The sequence came from a female patient aged 2-15 years who had a stem cell transplant for congenital amegakaryocytic thrombocytopenia, so the T cells may come from the graft donor. CDR3 in amino acids: CAWTLERGQNTEAFF. The CDR3 DNA sequence: TGTGCCTGGACCCTGGAGAGGGGGCAGAACACTGAAGCTTTCTTT.